This T cell receptor (beta chain) was captured in a study of cytomegalovirus exposure and HLA in healthy donors. In the study overall: The same platform used for the approximately 700 first-cohort repertoires was also used for the approximately 120 validation repertoires, as a later analysis reported.

Donors were drawn from the approximately 120-subject validation cohort, separate from the roughly 700-subject first cohort. The method was immunoSEQ multiplex PCR; TCRdb's version includes in-frame clones alone and lacks a portion of them. Of 90,000 to 100,000 clones listed, roughly nine tenths are singletons. Concerning this clone: The antigen is undetermined.

The CDR3 runs to 16 residues. Germline V gene data show CDR1 as MGHDK and CDR2 as SYGVNS. V lost 2 bases, J lost 3 bases, and 11 bases lay in between. Overall study findings and caveats: Reportedly, cytomegalovirus status was diagnosed with high sensitivity and specificity.

Sequencing input: PBMCs. This TCR was sampled from a woman aged 25 to 39 in good health and CMV-seronegative. The chain carries TRBV25-1 and TRBJ2-6, with a possible D match to TRBD1 (7 bases). CDR3 nucleotides: TGTGCCAGCAGTGAACCAGGGGGGTTTGGGGCCAACGTCCTGACTTTC. Translating it yields CASSEPGGFGANVLTF.